The present T cell receptor (beta chain) was sequenced within a study of CD8 T cells in Susac syndrome (dated by TCRdb to between 2018 and 2020). General notes on the study: Of the Susac syndrome patients who were sequenced, fewer than 10 were in clinical remission while 5 or 6 had clinically active disease. At blood withdrawal, Susac syndrome patients were either therapy-naive, taking corticosteroids (in some cases with IVIg as well), or taking IVIg alone. Whether CD8+ T cell activation and differentiation in Susac syndrome was antigen driven was tested using repertoire sequencing.

The CDR3 goes from the cysteine to the phenylalanine over 14 residues. The entry retains the CDR3 DNA only, 42 bases that are in frame from base 1. Based on the germline V gene (reference sequence), the CDR1 and CDR2 sequences are LGHDT and YNNKEL. The germline ends are 12 bases apart after V is trimmed by 8 bases and J by 2 bases. High-throughput TCR beta sequencing profiled peripheral blood CD8+ and CD4+ T cells from healthy donors, Susac syndrome patients and multiple sclerosis patients. The Susac syndrome patients fulfilled recently defined diagnostic criteria for either definite or probable disease. CD8+ TEMRA cells were enriched by FACS, while bulk CD8+ and CD4+ T cells were purified by magnetic negative isolation. Blood was drawn into EDTA tubes, processed within 24 hours, and PBMCs were isolated by density gradient centrifugation. PBMCs destined for TCR sequencing were cryopreserved in liquid nitrogen and later thawed in a 37 °C water bath. The sorted or isolated CD4+, CD8+ and CD8+ TEMRA cells reached a purity of at least 90%.

RNA was extracted with the RNeasy kit and about 0.45 to 1 ug was reverse transcribed using random hexamers. The immunoSEQ multiplex PCR assay, which covers 54 Vbeta and 13 Jbeta segments, was used to amplify TCR beta CDR3 regions. To correct PCR amplification bias, a synthetic template baseline was used for both primer optimization and computational correction. On the study's bioinformatics: Reads were assigned to V, D and J genes according to IMGT and analyzed in immunoSEQ Analyzer, with only productive sequences retained. Clonality was computed as one minus Shannon entropy normalized by log2 of the number of productive unique sequences. For each patient and control, public and private clones were evaluated among the 100 most prevalent clones. A clone was defined as Susac-specific if it was absent from the healthy and MS cohorts, from around 960 published viral clones and from other ImmuneACCESS disease sequences. Using fastp at Q25 and MiXCR, TCRdb reprocessed the public reads and kept productive beta chains. Every distinct CDR3 protein forms one entry, paired with its most common genes and DNA. Clone size and V and J calls follow TCRdb, not the original study. The sample records some 190,000 distinct CDR3 sequences, over 90% of which are singletons. The ten biggest clones cover 0.15% to 0.2% of the sample.

Points on this clonotype: Its antigen target is currently unknown. No base quality values were provided; no much bigger clone lies one nucleotide off.

The study at large found these results: The CD4+ T cell repertoire of patients with Susac syndrome showed no detectable clonal expansion. The TCR sequencing and HLA analysis was acknowledged to have included a relatively small number of individuals.

This TCR was sampled from a human donor with Susac syndrome. The sample was CD4+ T cells from PBMCs. The sequence joins TRBV3-1 to TRBJ1-4; the D gene is possibly TRBD1, with 5 bases matching. The nucleotides are TGTGCCAGCGGTCATGGGGGTACTAATGAAAAACTGTTTTTT. This sequence encodes CASGHGGTNEKLFF.